This T cell receptor (beta chain) was obtained from a study of cytomegalovirus exposure and HLA in healthy donors. The study ran its PCR with 60 Vbeta and 13 Jbeta primers. Some clones are missing from TCRdb's copy, which holds only in-frame ones; the method was immunoSEQ multiplex PCR. The sample shows over 150,000 clones, around 79% of them seen only once. Sequenced input: PBMCs. The sequence came from a woman younger than 35 in good health and CMV-seronegative.

The CDR3 is CASSLHLGQGENIQYF. DNA for the CDR3: TGTGCCAGCAGCTTGCACCTGGGACAGGGCGAAAACATTCAGTACTTC. This rearrangement joins TRBV7-9 to TRBJ2-4; 9 positions match TRBD1. Germline CDR1 reads SEHNR; CDR2 reads FQNEAQ (reference sequence). CDR3 length: 16 amino acids. Trimming took 3 bases from V and 5 from J; bases not matched to a gene: 8.